What follows are 27 T cell receptor beta chains derived from one specimen sequenced in a study of radiation and T cells in renal cell carcinoma. TCRdb's copy holds only in-frame clones and misses some; the assay was immunoSEQ multiplex PCR. The sample yields about 150,000 clones, 88% seen once. Regarding time point: baseline pretreatment blood. Treatment described: 15 Gy SBRT to primary tumor, nephrectomy 4 weeks later. This specimen consisted of blood, obtained from a patient whose treatment included radiotherapy and nephrectomy. These receptors all stem from a woman in her 70s with renal cell carcinoma.

This rearrangement joins TRBV5-1 to TRBJ2-1; TRBD2 agrees at 9 bases. CDR1 SGHRS and CDR2 YFSETQ come from the germline V gene. With V trimmed by 0 bases and J by 6 bases, 4 bases remained unmatched. CDR3 length: 15 amino acids. The CDR3 DNA reads TGCGCCAGCAGCTTGGCCTTAGCGGGGGCCAATGAGCAGTTCTTC. Encoded protein: CASSLALAGANEQFF.

The CDR3 is CASSSGRGRDEQYF. The DNA for the CDR3 is TGTGCCAGCAGTTCCGGGAGAGGTCGCGACGAGCAGTACTTC. V is TRBV6-5 and J is TRBJ2-7, with D maybe TRBD2 (6 bases). Trimming cost V 4 bases and J 5 bases, with 15 bases left between them. The CDR3 totals 14 residues. The germline gives CDR1 MNHEY, CDR2 SVGAGI.

The V gene is TRBV18, the J gene TRBJ1-5; 9 bases are a match to TRBD1. The trim removed 3 bases at V and 5 bases at J, leaving 2 bases unmatched. The germline V gene has CDR1 KGHSH and CDR2 LQKENI. The length of the CDR3 is 14 residues. The CDR3 sequence is CASSPTGGYQPQHF. As DNA, the CDR3 is TGTGCCAGCTCACCTACAGGGGGCTATCAGCCCCAGCATTTT.

The rearrangement joins TRBV6-1 to TRBJ2-7; 12 bases align to TRBD2. Germline V gives CDR1 MNHNS, CDR2 SASEGT. V gave up 5 bases and J gave up 2 bases; unmatched junction bases: 1. The CDR3 spans 14 residues. The CDR3 loop reads CASSWTSGAYEQYF. CDR3 coding DNA: TGTGCCAGCAGTTGGACTAGCGGGGCCTACGAGCAGTACTTC.

The chain carries TRBV11-3 and TRBJ2-7, with 11 bases lining up with TRBD2. The CDR3 length is 13 residues. The ends lost 4 bases at V and 5 bases at J; junction bases unmatched: 1. Germline V lookup: CDR1 SGHNT, CDR2 YENEEA. The CDR3 DNA is TGTGCCAGCAGCTCTAGCGGGGGGAACGAGCAGTACTTC. It yields the protein CASSSSGGNEQYF.

The V and J genes are TRBV27 and TRBJ1-2, with 8 bases matching TRBD1. This CDR3 contains 14 residues. With V trimmed by 5 bases and J by 4 bases, 6 bases remained unmatched. Germline V CDR1 and CDR2: MNHEY, SMNVEV (reference sequence). The CDR3 protein is CASSPSTGAYGYTF. In DNA form, the CDR3 reads TGTGCCAGCAGTCCCTCGACAGGGGCCTATGGCTACACCTTC.

The chain is built from TRBV19 and TRBJ1-2; D unclear. The V gene's germline CDR1 is LNHDA and CDR2 SQIVND (reference sequence). This CDR3 contains 12 residues. Trimming pared 9 bases from V and 8 bases from J, leaving 16 bases between. CDR3 in amino acids: CASNRQGAGYTF. The CDR3 DNA follows: TGTGCCAGCAATCGACAAGGAGCGGGCTACACCTTC.

The V and J genes are TRBV25-1 and TRBJ2-3; the D gene is possibly TRBD2 (6 bases). Germline values: CDR1 MGHDK, CDR2 SYGVNS. CDR3 length: 14 residues. V gave up 1 base and J gave up 5 bases, with 10 bases separating them. In nucleotides, the CDR3 is TGTGCCAGCAGTGAATGGAGGGATGGAGATACGCAGTATTTT. It yields the protein CASSEWRDGDTQYF.

The chain is built from TRBV4-2 and TRBJ2-5; TRBD2 aligns across 13 bases. The length of the CDR3 is 16 residues. Looked up from germline, CDR1 is LGHNA and CDR2 is YNFKEQ. The V and J ends lost 2 bases and 5 bases, in that order; junction bases with no gene match: 5. CDR3 loop: CASSQPTSGGRETQYF. CDR3 sequence (DNA): TGTGCCAGCAGCCAACCGACTAGCGGGGGGCGGGAGACCCAGTACTTC.

The genes are TRBV27 and TRBJ1-5; tentative D call: TRBD1 (6 bases). Trimming took off 6 bases at V and 7 bases at J, with 16 bases between the two ends. This CDR3 has 14 residues. CDR1 is MNHEY and CDR2 is SMNVEV in the germline V gene (reference sequence). The CDR3 sequence: CASRRGGEGQPQHF. The CDR3 DNA reads TGTGCCAGCAGGAGGGGGGGGGAGGGCCAGCCCCAGCATTTT.

This clone was seen just once. The CDR3 here is CASSPTLDGDEQFF. The DNA for the CDR3 is TGCGCCAGCAGCCCAACTCTGGACGGCGATGAGCAGTTCTTC. V and J are TRBV4-3 and TRBJ2-1; D gene ambiguous. V was clipped by 4 bases and J by 8 bases, with 15 bases between them. From germline, CDR1 is LGHNA and CDR2 YSLEER. The CDR3 loop spans 14 amino acids.

The genes are TRBV2 and TRBJ1-5, with D unresolved. The CDR3 length is 14 residues. The V end was cut by 5 bases, the J end by 2 bases, with 10 bases between. Germline loops: CDR1 SNHLY, CDR2 FYNNEI. The CDR3 region is CASSFHSGNQPQHF. CDR3 in DNA: TGTGCCAGCAGTTTCCACAGTGGCAATCAGCCCCAGCATTTT.

This chain links TRBV15 with TRBJ1-2; perhaps TRBD1 as D (6 bases). Per the germline V gene, CDR1 is LNHNV and CDR2 is YYDKDF (reference sequence). This CDR3 contains 14 residues. V dropped 0 bases and J dropped 5 bases, with 10 bases sitting between them. CDR3 sequence: CATSRDPTGYGYTF. Here the CDR3 DNA reads TGTGCCACCAGCAGAGACCCTACAGGGTATGGCTACACCTTC.

The chain recombines TRBV6-5 with TRBJ2-7; D unresolved. V shed 3 bases and J shed 2 bases, with 14 bases lying between them. Germline V lookup: CDR1 MNHEY, CDR2 SVGAGI. The CDR3 spans 15 residues. CDR3 residues: CASSYWSAETYEQYF. The CDR3 DNA follows: TGTGCCAGCAGTTATTGGTCGGCTGAGACCTACGAGCAGTACTTC.

V usage is TRBV30 and J usage is TRBJ1-5; no firm D call. The CDR3 consists of 14 residues. Germline V lookup: CDR1 GTSNPN, CDR2 SVGIG (reference sequence). V was cut by 2 bases and J by 3 bases, with 11 bases left in between. CDR3 residues: CAWSPPVINQPQHF. Here the CDR3 DNA reads TGTGCCTGGAGTCCTCCAGTGATCAATCAGCCCCAGCATTTT.

The chain combines TRBV5-1 with TRBJ2-7; no clear D gene. V lost 0 bases to trimming and J lost 4 bases, with 14 bases between them. CDR1 and CDR2 from the germline V gene are SGHRS and YFSETQ. The CDR3 covers 15 residues. The CDR3 DNA follows: TGCGCCAGCAGCTTGGCCCCTAGTCATCAGTACGAGCAGTACTTC. Protein sequence: CASSLAPSHQYEQYF.

This clone was observed a handful of times. This sequence joins TRBV19 and TRBJ2-2; D uncertain. The germline V and J ends were trimmed by 3 bases and 5 bases, with 13 bases remaining between them. The CDR3 is 15 amino acids. Germline V lookup: CDR1 LNHDA, CDR2 SQIVND (reference sequence). CDR3 coding DNA: TGTGCCAGTAGTATTCAGACGTTGGGGACCGGGGAGCTGTTTTTT. Translating it yields CASSIQTLGTGELFF.

The chain employs TRBV7-9 and TRBJ2-2; D may be TRBD1 (6 bases). This CDR3 spans 19 amino acids. With 0 bases removed from V and 1 base from J, the gap between germline ends came to 18 bases. Looked up from germline, CDR1 is SEHNR and CDR2 is FQNEAQ (reference sequence). The CDR3: CASSLALGSGHLNTGELFF. Written as DNA, the CDR3 is TGTGCCAGCAGCTTAGCTCTAGGGTCGGGACATCTGAACACCGGGGAGCTGTTTTTT.

The rearrangement uses TRBV5-1 and TRBJ1-5; TRBD1 aligns across 8 bases. This CDR3 is 16 amino acids long. Germline-derived CDR1 and CDR2 are SGHRS and YFSETQ. V dropped 0 bases and J dropped 0; count of bases not matched to a gene: 2. This CDR3 reads CASSLGDRSSNQPQHF. The CDR3 bases are TGCGCCAGCAGCTTGGGGGACAGGAGTAGCAATCAGCCCCAGCATTTT.

This clone was counted a single time. The chain is built from TRBV18 and TRBJ2-3; the D gene is possibly TRBD2 (6 bases). Trimming removed 6 bases from V and 8 bases from J, with 21 bases in between. Per germline, CDR1 KGHSH and CDR2 LQKENI. The CDR3 length is 15 residues. CDR3 sequence reads: CASSPLSGSEGTQYF. CDR3 in DNA: TGTGCCAGCTCCCCCCTTAGCGGTTCGGAAGGTACGCAGTATTTT.

V gene TRBV5-1 combines with J gene TRBJ1-3, with 7 bases aligning to TRBD1. This CDR3 region has 17 residues. Unmatched junction bases numbered 6, after V lost 0 bases and J lost 0 bases. The germline gives CDR1 SGHRS, CDR2 YFSETQ. The CDR3 sequence: CASSLVGGPSSGNTIYF. The CDR3 DNA is TGCGCCAGCAGCTTGGTAGGGGGCCCGAGCTCTGGAAACACCATATATTTT.

The chain has TRBV2 and TRBJ1-2, with D hard to call. The CDR3 is made up of 15 amino acids. V lost 7 bases to trimming and J lost 8 bases, with 23 bases between them. Germline V gene lookup returns CDR1 SNHLY and CDR2 FYNNEI. CDR3 residues: CASIRREVLRYGYTF. The CDR3 DNA sequence: TGTGCCAGCATCCGAAGGGAAGTACTGCGGTACGGCTACACCTTC. The variable domain in full, with the rest retrieved from reference TRBV2 and TRBJ1-2, is EPEVTQTPSHQVTQMGQEVILRCVPISNHLYFYWYRQILGQKVEFLVSFYNNEISEKSEIFDDQFSVERPDGSNFTLKIRSTKLEDSAMYFCASIRREVLRYGYTFGSGTRLTVV.

The chain carries TRBV5-1 and TRBJ1-1; TRBD1 might be the D (6 bases). V lost 5 bases and J lost 2, with 16 bases in between. Germline assignment: CDR1 SGHRS and CDR2 YFSETQ. This CDR3 region has 15 residues. CDR3 in DNA: TGCGCCAGCAGTTTATACCGGACAGCTAACACTGAAGCTTTCTTT. This translates into CASSLYRTANTEAFF.

The chain has TRBV15 and TRBJ1-2; 12 positions match TRBD1. Germline CDR1 is LNHNV and CDR2 is YYDKDF (reference sequence). The CDR3 covers 14 residues. V lost 4 bases to trimming and J lost 8 bases; unmatched junction nucleotides: 5. This CDR3 is CATSTGTGGEGYTF. For the CDR3, the DNA is TGTGCCACCAGCACCGGGACAGGGGGCGAAGGCTACACCTTC.

This clone is medium-sized in the sample. Other nucleotide sequences from this sample produce the same CDR3. The chain links TRBV29-1 to TRBJ1-1; no reliable D call. The CDR3 loop spans 11 amino acids. V was trimmed by 4 bases and J by 3 bases, leaving 6 bases between them. The V gene's germline CDR1 is SQVTM and CDR2 ANQGSEA. The CDR3 loop is CSVGGYTEAFF. CDR3 bases: TGCAGCGTTGGAGGTTACACTGAAGCTTTCTTT.

V gene TRBV11-2 combines with J gene TRBJ2-1; TRBD2 agrees at 10 bases. Germline loops: CDR1 SGHAT, CDR2 FQNNGV. The V gene end was trimmed by 6 bases and the J gene end by 4 bases; junction bases not matched to a gene: 6. The CDR3 totals 15 residues. In DNA, the CDR3 is TGTGCCAGCAGGCTTAGCGGGGGGATGTACAATGAGCAGTTCTTC. Translating gives CASRLSGGMYNEQFF.

This clone came up a few times. The chain couples TRBV6-6 to TRBJ2-7, with 7 bases fitting TRBD1. Germline CDR1 reads MNHNY; CDR2 reads SVGAGI (reference sequence). The CDR3 extends over 13 amino acids. Unmatched junction bases numbered 2, after V lost 6 bases and J lost 0 bases. CDR3 DNA sequence: TGTGCCAGCAGAAGGGACAGCTCCTACGAGCAGTACTTC. Residues: CASRRDSSYEQYF.